This TCR beta chain was found in a study of CXCR3-negative and CXCR3-positive naive CD8 T cells. There are 17 residues in the CDR3. Germline CDR1 reads SGHTA; CDR2 reads FQGTGA. Each TRB cDNA library was prepared by 5' RACE (with UMI labels). TCRdb reprocessed the 5' RACE reads and reports one entry per CDR3 protein, with no DNA. The data include around 60,000 distinct CDR3 sequences; the top ten clones carry roughly 0.75%. As to this clonotype: The antigen is undetermined.

Study results and caveats: Against CXCR3-negative naive cells, CXCR3-positive naive cells showed more hydrophobic TRB CDR3s.

CD45RO-CCR7+CD27+CD95- expression identified naive CD8+ T cells. This clonotype was obtained from a human donor in good health. Some clones in this sample may be carry-over from other donors' samples. Source material: naive CXCR3+ CD8+ T cells from blood. As for subset: CD45RO-CCR7+CD27+CD95- naive CD8+ T cells expressing CXCR3 (TNR3+). The chain couples TRBV7-3 to TRBJ2-3; TCRdb calls TRBD2, which cannot be checked without DNA. CDR3 sequence: CASSLIGSGGYTDTQYF.